Each of the 30 T cell receptor beta chains below was sequenced from the same sample in a study of T cells in Graves' hyperthyroidism and ophthalmopathy. RNA transcripts provided the source from which TCR beta CDR3 regions were amplified. The HTBI primer set drove a first-round RT-PCR of the TCR CDR3. MiXCR was run by TCRdb on the multiplex PCR reads, yielding one entry per CDR3 protein. This sample has hundreds of thousands of distinct CDR3 sequences, with 38% found just once. Input material: blood. The source of these receptors is a man aged 18 to 29 with Graves' hyperthyroidism.

This clonotype came up a few times. The genes are TRBV7-2 and TRBJ2-7; D could derive from TRBD1 or TRBD2 (6 bases each). Deletions cut 3 bases from V and 3 bases from J, with 18 bases between. Per the germline V gene, CDR1 is SGHTA and CDR2 is FQGNSA. This CDR3 spans 16 amino acids. DNA for the CDR3: TGTGCCAGCAGCTTGTCCCCGGGACACGGGGGCTACGAGCAGTACTTC. The encoded protein is CASSLSPGHGGYEQYF.

Remarks on this clonotype: One end of the junction is discordant with germline, which a read error may explain. The rearrangement joins TRBV19 to TRBJ1-2; D possibly corresponds to TRBD1 (5 bases). Germline V gives CDR1 LNHDA, CDR2 SQIVND (reference sequence). The CDR3 loop spans 13 amino acids. The CDR3 DNA reads TGTGCCAGTAGTGTACAGGCGGGGTATGGCCACACCTTC. Protein sequence: CASSVQAGYGHTF.

A single count supports this clonotype. The chain uses TRBV29-1 and TRBJ1-2; D is unclear. Looked up from germline, CDR1 is SQVTM and CDR2 is ANQGSEA. The CDR3 has 8 residues. This chain's CDR3 is CTVYGYTF. The CDR3 DNA follows: TGCACCGTCTATGGCTACACCTTC.

This clonotype was seen a few times. This sequence joins TRBV5-5 and TRBJ2-6; a weak D match, TRBD2 (6 bases). The CDR3 runs 17 residues. The germline V gene encodes CDR1 SGHKS and CDR2 YYEKEE (reference sequence). V was trimmed by 4 bases and J by 0 bases, leaving 14 bases between them. This CDR3 reads CASSRDSEPSGANVLTF. CDR3 sequence (DNA): TGTGCCAGCAGCCGGGACTCCGAACCCTCTGGGGCCAACGTCCTGACTTTC.

This clonotype has more than one count but fewer than ten. The genes are TRBV4-1 and TRBJ1-1, with D uncertain. CDR1 and CDR2 (germline): MGHRA, YSYEKL. V lost 0 bases and J 11 bases, leaving 10 bases between the germline ends. CDR3 size: 12 residues. The CDR3: CASSQEGSKAFF. The CDR3 DNA reads TGCGCCAGCAGCCAAGAGGGGTCAAAGGCTTTCTTT.

The chain links TRBV20-1 to TRBJ1-2, with 8 bases identical to TRBD1. J was trimmed by 5 bases and V by 7 bases; bases with no gene match: 21. The CDR3 consists of 17 residues. CDR1 DFQATT and CDR2 SNEGSKA come from the germline V gene (reference sequence). For the CDR3, the DNA is TGCAGTGTTAAGGAAACAGGGGGAGACACCGGGGAGTATGGCTACACCTTC. Its protein is CSVKETGGDTGEYGYTF.

This sequence joins TRBV19 and TRBJ2-7; D possibly corresponds to TRBD1 (5 bases). The V gene's germline CDR1 is LNHDA and CDR2 SQIVND (reference sequence). The germline V and J ends were trimmed by 9 bases and 2 bases, with 17 bases remaining between them. CDR3 length: 14 residues. CDR3 loop: CASSSDSLTYEQYF. CDR3 bases: TGTGCCAGCAGTTCAGACAGCCTCACCTACGAGCAGTACTTC.

This clonotype was seen repeatedly, ten times or more. V is TRBV12-3 or TRBV12-4 and J is TRBJ1-2; D is uncertain. CDR3 length equals 11 residues. The V and J ends lost 5 bases and 11 bases respectively, with 12 bases between them. CDR3 amino acids: CASSPGPGYTF. The CDR3 DNA reads TGTGCCAGCAGTCCTGGACCCGGGTACACCTTC.

On this clonotype itself: A much larger clonotype is one base distant, so this may be a read error. This chain links TRBV7-7 with TRBJ2-2; tentatively, D is TRBD1 (5 bases). The germline gives CDR1 SSHAT, CDR2 FNYEAQ (reference sequence). The CDR3 runs 14 residues. The CDR3 spells CASSQGKNTGELFF. CDR3 coding DNA: TGTGCTAGCAGCCAGGGAAAGAACACCGGGGAGCTGTTTTTT.

Here the CDR3 DNA reads TGTGCCAGTGGCGCGGGGTGGGATGGCTACACCTTC. This translates into CASGAGWDGYTF. The chain couples TRBV27 to TRBJ1-2; D is ambiguous. Trimming cost V 9 bases and J 6 bases, with 14 bases left between them. The CDR3 is 12 residues long. The germline gives CDR1 MNHEY, CDR2 SMNVEV (reference sequence).

The table lists this clonotype with a few counts. The rearrangement links TRBV19 to TRBJ2-7; TRBD1 agrees at 9 bases. J lost 3 bases, V lost 3 bases, and 3 bases had no gene match. CDR1 and CDR2 from the germline V gene are LNHDA and SQIVND (reference sequence). CDR3 size: 14 residues. CDR3 residues: CASSMQTGGYEQYF. CDR3 sequence (DNA): TGTGCCAGTAGTATGCAGACAGGGGGCTACGAGCAGTACTTC.

Worth noting for this clonotype: A much larger clone sits a single nucleotide away, making a read error possible. The chain carries TRBV20-1 and TRBJ2-7; possibly TRBD2 for D (5 bases). The germline CDR1 and CDR2 sequences are DFQATT and SNEGSKA (reference sequence). This CDR3 has 13 residues. The CDR3, as DNA: TGCAGTGCTAGAGTGGGGAGCTCCTACGGGCAGTACTTC. Amino acids: CSARVGSSYGQYF.

The V and J genes are TRBV9 and TRBJ1-1; a possible D gene is TRBD1 (5 bases). The germline V and J ends were trimmed by 3 bases and 3 bases, with 15 bases remaining between them. Germline loops: CDR1 SGDLS, CDR2 YYNGEE. This CDR3 region has 15 residues. Written as DNA, the CDR3 is TGTGCCAGCAGCGACCCTGGCGGGGGGGACACTGAAGCTTTCTTT. Translating gives CASSDPGGGDTEAFF.

This sequence joins TRBV29-1 and TRBJ1-3, with 8 bases aligning to TRBD1. This CDR3 has 14 residues. Trimming took 5 bases from V and 2 from J; bases not matched to a gene: 5. Per the germline V gene, CDR1 is SQVTM and CDR2 is ANQGSEA. CDR3 nucleotides: TGCAGCGTTATGACAGGGGACACTGGAAACACCATATATTTT. Protein: CSVMTGDTGNTIYF.

In nucleotides, the CDR3 is TGCAGTGCCCCCGCAGGGGGCAAGTATGGCTACACCTTC. Translated: CSAPAGGKYGYTF. The chain is built from TRBV20-1 and TRBJ1-2; 8 bases match TRBD1. J gave up 5 bases and V 6 bases, and 8 bases lay outside the gene matches. Germline V gives CDR1 DFQATT, CDR2 SNEGSKA (reference sequence). The CDR3 consists of 13 residues.

This clonotype was seen ten or more times. V and J are TRBV7-9 and TRBJ1-1, with TRBD1 matching over 8 bases. CDR1 is SEHNR and CDR2 is FQNEAQ in the germline V gene (reference sequence). J was trimmed by 3 bases and V by 3 bases; bases with no gene match: 9. The CDR3 consists of 16 residues. The CDR3 protein is CASSFYLTGADTEAFF. The CDR3 DNA is TGTGCCAGCAGCTTCTACCTGACAGGGGCGGACACTGAAGCTTTCTTT.

The sample holds a few counts of this clonotype. The chain joins TRBV7-2 to TRBJ1-3; D call uncertain. CDR3 size: 14 residues. Germline CDR1 SGHTA, CDR2 FQGNSA. The germline V and J ends were trimmed by 5 bases and 3 bases, with 11 bases remaining between them. CDR3 loop: CASSAPGYGNTIYF. The CDR3 coding sequence is TGTGCCAGCAGCGCCCCGGGATATGGAAACACCATATATTTT.

This chain connects TRBV19 to TRBJ1-1; 7 bases are shared with TRBD1. Germline loops: CDR1 LNHDA, CDR2 SQIVND (reference sequence). V shed 2 bases and J 1 base; nucleotides not matched to a gene: 7. This CDR3 has 16 residues. The CDR3 loop is CASSILGTEANTEAFF. CDR3 DNA sequence: TGTGCCAGTAGTATACTGGGGACAGAGGCGAACACTGAAGCTTTCTTT.

The CDR3 here is CAISAQGVGYGYTF. CDR3 sequence (DNA): TGTGCCATCAGTGCCCAGGGGGTGGGCTATGGCTACACCTTC. The rearrangement joins TRBV10-3 to TRBJ1-2, with TRBD1 identical over 7 bases. This CDR3 spans 14 amino acids. In germline, CDR1 is ENHRY, CDR2 SYGVKD. J gave up 4 bases and V 4 bases, and 6 bases lay outside the gene matches.

As regards this clonotype: With a much larger clone just one base away, this may be a read error. Since no conserved phenylalanine or tryptophan closes the CDR3, a read error is the likely cause. The V call is TRBV19, the J call TRBJ1-2; TRBD1 agrees at 7 bases. With 10 bases clipped from V and 4 bases from J, the junction kept 6 bases outside the gene matches. Germline assignment: CDR1 LNHDA and CDR2 SQIVND (reference sequence). The CDR3 is 12 amino acids. CDR3 protein: CAISQGPYGYTY. CDR3 in DNA: TGTGCCATTTCACAGGGGCCCTATGGCTACACCTAC.

The chain carries TRBV19 and TRBJ1-5; a possible D gene is TRBD1 (6 bases). Germline CDR1 is LNHDA and CDR2 is SQIVND (reference sequence). CDR3 length: 15 amino acids. The V and J ends lost 4 bases and 1 base respectively, with 11 bases between them. In DNA form, the CDR3 reads TGTGCCAGTAGTACCGGGGGGCAGAGCAATCAGCCCCAGCATTTT. Its protein is CASSTGGQSNQPQHF.

The chain has TRBV9 and TRBJ2-7; 8 nucleotides line up with TRBD2. Trimming took 4 bases from V and 6 from J; bases not matched to a gene: 6. Looked up from germline, CDR1 is SGDLS and CDR2 is YYNGEE. The CDR3 length is 13 residues. This chain's CDR3 is CASSQSGRGEQYF. Written as DNA, the CDR3 is TGTGCCAGCAGCCAATCCGGGAGGGGCGAGCAGTACTTC.

V usage is TRBV20-1 and J usage is TRBJ2-7; the match to TRBD2 covers 12 bases. The length of the CDR3 is 14 residues. V trimming: 5 bases; J trimming: 2 bases; junction bases outside the gene matches: 4. CDR1 and CDR2 (germline): DFQATT, SNEGSKA (reference sequence). CDR3 in DNA: TGCAGTGCTCCGACTAGCGGGAGAGCCTACGAGCAGTACTTC. It codes for CSAPTSGRAYEQYF.

V gene TRBV12-5 combines with J gene TRBJ2-6; D gene ambiguous. Deletions cut 6 bases from V and 0 bases from J, with 3 bases between. Per germline, CDR1 LGHNT and CDR2 FRNRAP. The CDR3 length is 13 residues. CDR3 in DNA: TGTGCTAGTGGAAACTCTGGGGCCAACGTCCTGACTTTC. Its protein is CASGNSGANVLTF.

This clonotype was seen more than once but under ten times. The V and J genes are TRBV7-2 and TRBJ2-7; D not certain. Per germline, CDR1 SGHTA and CDR2 FQGNSA. The CDR3 consists of 13 residues. Deletions cut 5 bases from V and 2 bases from J, with 10 bases between. The CDR3 loop reads CASSQSQAYEQYF. The CDR3 coding sequence is TGTGCCAGCAGCCAATCTCAGGCCTACGAGCAGTACTTC.

This clonotype was found many times. The chain combines TRBV12-3 or TRBV12-4 with TRBJ1-4; D ambiguous. V was cut by 5 bases and J by 8 bases, with 6 bases left in between. This CDR3 comprises 11 residues. The CDR3 DNA is TGTGCCAGCAGTCACGACGAAAAACTGTTTTTT. Its protein is CASSHDEKLFF.

This clonotype occurred once. The chain is built from TRBV25-1 and TRBJ1-4, with D possibly matching TRBD1 (6 bases). CDR3 length: 17 amino acids. The germline CDR1 and CDR2 sequences are MGHDK and SYGVNS. Deletions cut 4 bases from V and 6 bases from J, with 21 bases between. The CDR3 nucleotides read TGTGCCAGCAGTGCTAGAGATCCGACAGGCCAAGATGAAAAACTGTTTTTT. It specifies CASSARDPTGQDEKLFF.

This clonotype has more than one count but fewer than ten. The V gene is TRBV20-1, the J gene TRBJ2-7; D is unresolved. The CDR3 runs to 10 residues. Trimming cost V 1 base and J 5 bases, with 3 bases left between them. CDR1 and CDR2 from the germline V gene are DFQATT and SNEGSKA (reference sequence). CDR3 DNA: TGCAGTGCTAGAGTCGACGAGCAGTACTTC. Amino acids: CSARVDEQYF.

This clonotype was found many times. This chain uses TRBV19 with TRBJ1-5; D is uncertain. Germline CDR1 and CDR2: LNHDA and SQIVND (reference sequence). With 8 bases removed from V and 5 bases from J, the gap between germline ends came to 10 bases. The CDR3 extends over 12 amino acids. In DNA, the CDR3 is TGTGCCAGTGACCCAGGACATCAGCCCCAGCATTTT. Its translation: CASDPGHQPQHF.

The rearrangement links TRBV15 to TRBJ2-6; 7 bases agree with TRBD1. The CDR3 is 18 amino acids. Germline V lookup: CDR1 LNHNV, CDR2 YYDKDF (reference sequence). V lost 1 base and J lost 0; bases outside the gene matches: 6. CDR3 in amino acids: CATSRVGGSRSGANVLTF. The CDR3 nucleotides are TGTGCCACCAGCAGAGTAGGGGGCAGCCGCTCTGGGGCCAACGTCCTGACTTTC.